This TCR beta chain was found in a study of T-cell reconstitution after alpha-beta-depleted transplantation in children. CDR1 is SQVTM, CDR2 ANQGSEA, per germline. This CDR3 contains 13 residues. With 5 bases removed from V and 2 bases from J, the gap between germline ends came to 13 bases. In this sample, this clonotype turned up many times. The TCRbeta library was prepared with unique molecular identifiers. TCRdb independently ran MiXCR on the PCR reads; one entry per CDR3 protein. The table includes about 600,000 distinct CDR3 sequences, about 10% detected once. This receptor was identified in a human donor who donated a stem cell graft to a child with acute myeloid leukemia. The gene calls are TRBV29-1 and TRBJ2-7, with D perhaps matching TRBD1 (6 bases). This specimen was PBMCs from the stem cell graft donor, taken from the stem cell graft. The CDR3 sequence: CSVLRQEAYEQYF. Here the CDR3 DNA reads TGCAGCGTTTTACGACAGGAGGCCTACGAGCAGTACTTC.